Listed here is a single T cell receptor beta chain. This entry belongs to a study of blood T cell repertoires in COVID-19. Germline CDR1 MNHEY, CDR2 SVGAGI. V was clipped by 8 bases and J by 3 bases, with 17 bases between them. This CDR3 has 15 residues. Profiled with immunoSEQ multiplex PCR; TCRdb holds only in-frame clones, not every one. The sample carries about 180,000 clones, approximately 85% recorded once. The source is a woman in her 30s who had recovered from COVID-19. Sequenced: PBMCs or T cells enriched from blood (not recorded which). V usage is TRBV6-5 and J usage is TRBJ1-5; TRBD1 is a possible D gene (5 bases). The CDR3 bases are TGTGCCAGCGGCCGATCTGACAGCTACAATCAGCCCCAGCATTTT. Its protein is CASGRSDSYNQPQHF.